This T cell receptor beta chain was recovered during a study of T-cell reconstitution after alpha-beta-depleted transplantation in children. TCRbeta library construction was performed incorporating unique molecular identifiers. TCRdb re-called the PCR reads through MiXCR, storing one row per CDR3 protein. The sample carries almost 500,000 distinct CDR3 sequences, around 12% recorded once. The CDR3 spans 13 residues. Trimming took off 5 bases at V and 5 bases at J, with 12 bases between the two ends. CDR1 is SEHNR and CDR2 is FQNEAQ in the germline V gene (reference sequence). The starting material was PBMCs from the stem cell graft donor, obtained from the stem cell graft. This sequence was found in a human donor who donated a stem cell graft to a child with combined immunodeficiency. The V gene is TRBV7-9, the J gene TRBJ2-5; D not certain. The CDR3 nucleotides are TGTGCCAGCAGCCCGACCCTCTTTGAGACCCAGTACTTC. It specifies CASSPTLFETQYF.